The 8 T cell receptor beta chains below were found in one sample sequenced in a study of persistence of HIV-infected CD4 T cells. For these receptors, no antigen is known. The stimulus was lysate of CMV-infected fibroblasts, roughly 9.2 ug/mL. Sorting of responding CD4+ T cells relied on upregulated CD40 ligand together with CD69. The libraries were made with immunoSEQ version 4 in survey mode. The table came from immunoSEQ multiplex PCR; TCRdb's copy has only in-frame clones and leaves some out. This table has more than 10,000 clones, around 68% appearing once. The sequencing used CD4+ T cells sorted from PBMCs after approximately 20-hour stimulation, collected from a patient who received antiretroviral therapy. The origin of the receptors is an adult man with HIV who was CMV-seropositive.

This sequence joins TRBV6-5 and TRBJ2-7; possibly TRBD2 for D (5 bases). Germline V CDR1 and CDR2: MNHEY, SVGAGI. This CDR3 contains 15 residues. With 6 bases removed from V and 5 bases from J, the gap between germline ends came to 20 bases. The CDR3 loop reads CASRTTTSLTHEQYF. The CDR3 DNA follows: TGTGCCAGCAGAACCACCACTAGTCTGACCCACGAGCAGTACTTC.

This clone was recorded a few times. The genes are TRBV7-9 and TRBJ2-7; D gene unclear. Trimming left V 5 bases short and J 3 bases short, with 8 bases between. Germline V gives CDR1 SEHNR, CDR2 FQNEAQ (reference sequence). The CDR3 sequence is 12 residues long. As DNA, the CDR3 is TGTGCCAGCAGCCACGGCAGCTACGAGCAGTACTTC. This encodes CASSHGSYEQYF.

V gene TRBV2 combines with J gene TRBJ2-6; 7 bases map to TRBD1. With 8 bases clipped from V and 0 bases from J, the junction kept 16 bases outside the gene matches. Germline CDR1 SNHLY, CDR2 FYNNEI. This CDR3 is 19 amino acids long. The CDR3 DNA is TGTGCCAGCCGCGGATTTCCGGGACAGATTAGCTCTGGGGCCAACGTCCTGACTTTC. Residues: CASRGFPGQISSGANVLTF.

In its sample, this clone is medium-sized. The chain joins TRBV7-9 to TRBJ2-2, with 11 bases matching TRBD2. After removal of 1 base from V and 4 bases from J, the junction contained 2 bases not matched to a gene. This CDR3 region has 16 residues. From germline, CDR1 is SEHNR and CDR2 FQNEAQ (reference sequence). CDR3 loop: CASSLGLAGGTGELFF. CDR3 nucleotide sequence: TGTGCCAGCAGCTTAGGCCTAGCGGGGGGCACCGGGGAGCTGTTTTTT.

The CDR3 is CASSEPRGSGNTIYF. As DNA, the CDR3 is TGCGCCAGCAGCGAGCCGAGGGGTTCTGGAAACACCATATATTTT. The chain has TRBV5-1 and TRBJ1-3; possibly TRBD1 for D (5 bases). V was shortened by 4 bases and J by 1 base, with 12 bases between the two germline ends. This CDR3 comprises 15 residues. Per the germline V gene, CDR1 is SGHRS and CDR2 is YFSETQ.

The chain combines TRBV5-6 with TRBJ1-1, with D hard to call. V was trimmed by 3 bases and J by 0 bases, leaving 9 bases between them. This CDR3 has 14 residues. Germline assignment: CDR1 SGHDT and CDR2 YYEEEE. In DNA form, the CDR3 reads TGTGCCAGCAGCTACTTGGCCGTGAACACTGAAGCTTTCTTT. It is translated as CASSYLAVNTEAFF. Full variable domain (missing parts from reference TRBV5-6 and TRBJ1-1): DAGVTQSPTHLIKTRGQQVTLRCSPKSGHDTVSWYQQALGQGPQFIFQYYEEEERQRGNFPDRFSGHQFPNYSSELNVNALLLGDSALYLCASSYLAVNTEAFFGQGTRLTVV.

The CDR3 region is CASSPTSHYGYTF. The CDR3 bases are TGTGCCAGCAGTCCAACTAGTCACTATGGCTACACCTTC. This chain links TRBV28 with TRBJ1-2; D not resolved. Looked up from germline, CDR1 is MDHEN and CDR2 is SYDVKM. The CDR3 loop spans 13 amino acids. Trimming took off 5 bases at V and 3 bases at J, with 10 bases between the two ends.

This chain joins TRBV10-3 and TRBJ1-1; D may be TRBD1 (5 bases). The CDR3 loop spans 14 amino acids. Germline assignment: CDR1 ENHRY and CDR2 SYGVKD. The V end was cut by 10 bases, the J end by 1 base, with 16 bases between. CDR3 in amino acids: CATQRDQGNTEAFF. In nucleotides, the CDR3 is TGTGCCACCCAGCGGGATCAGGGGAACACTGAAGCTTTCTTT.